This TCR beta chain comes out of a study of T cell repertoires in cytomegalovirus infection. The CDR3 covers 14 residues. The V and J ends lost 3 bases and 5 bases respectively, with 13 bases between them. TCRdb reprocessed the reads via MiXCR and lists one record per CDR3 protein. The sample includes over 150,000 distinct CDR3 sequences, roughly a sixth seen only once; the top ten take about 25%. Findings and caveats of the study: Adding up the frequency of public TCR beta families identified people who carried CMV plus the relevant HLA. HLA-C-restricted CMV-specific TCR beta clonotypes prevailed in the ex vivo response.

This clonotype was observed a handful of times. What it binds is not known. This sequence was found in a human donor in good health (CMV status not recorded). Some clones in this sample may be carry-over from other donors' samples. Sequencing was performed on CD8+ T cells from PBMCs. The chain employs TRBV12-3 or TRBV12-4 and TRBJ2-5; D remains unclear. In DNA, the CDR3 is TGTGCCAGCAGTTTCGGCCTCTCAATGGAGACCCAGTACTTC. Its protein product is CASSFGLSMETQYF.